The 4 T cell receptor beta chains below come from one sample, sequenced in a study of human T cells and chemical hapten exposure. Specified time point: patch test 3, about 24 weeks after DPC sensitization. The treatment here: therapeutic diphenylcyclopropenone sensitization with weekly scalp DPC. In TCRdb, the RACE reads were re-called with MiXCR into one record per CDR3 protein. In the table there are about 120,000 distinct CDR3 sequences, around 10% of which are singletons. The sample in question was whole blood, obtained in connection with sensitization to the hapten diphenylcyclopropenone (DPC). These receptors all stem from a woman between 50 and 59 years old with alopecia areata. Some clones in this sample may be carry-over from other donors' samples.

This chain connects TRBV9 to TRBJ1-1; perhaps TRBD1 as D (6 bases). CDR3 length equals 12 residues. Trimming pared 6 bases from V and 4 bases from J, leaving 10 bases between. Germline V CDR1 and CDR2: SGDLS, YYNGEE. CDR3 region: CASNRGGTEAFF. CDR3 nucleotides: TGTGCCAGCAATCGAGGGGGCACTGAAGCTTTCTTT. The variable domain in full, completed from reference TRBV9 and TRBJ1-1, reads DSGVTQTPKHLITATGQRVTLRCSPRSGDLSVYWYQQSLDQGLQFLIQYYNGEERAKGNILERFSAQQFPDLHSELNLSSLELGDSALYFCASNRGGTEAFFGQGTRLTVV.

The chain recombines TRBV6-2 or TRBV6-3 with TRBJ1-1, with a weak D call TRBD1 (5 bases). V was cut by 2 bases and J by 1 base, with 14 bases left in between. The CDR3 has 16 amino acids. Germline CDR1 MNHEY, CDR2 SVGEGT. The CDR3 region is CASSYHPIGANTEAFF. The CDR3 DNA follows: TGTGCCAGCAGTTACCATCCCATAGGGGCGAACACTGAAGCTTTCTTT.

This clonotype turned up a few times. The rearrangement links TRBV7-8 to TRBJ2-5, with a weak D call TRBD2 (5 bases). The germline V gene encodes CDR1 SGHVS and CDR2 FQNEAQ. Trimming pared 0 bases from V and 1 base from J, leaving 6 bases between. The CDR3 has 14 residues. The CDR3 DNA reads TGTGCCAGCAGCTTAGCGAGCGGCCAAGAGACCCAGTACTTC. As protein: CASSLASGQETQYF.

This clonotype has a handful of counts. This chain joins TRBV2 and TRBJ2-7, with 7 bases fitting TRBD2. The CDR3 runs 14 residues. The V gene end was trimmed by 2 bases and the J gene end by 1 base; junction bases not matched to a gene: 2. CDR1 and CDR2 (germline): SNHLY, FYNNEI. The CDR3 DNA is TGTGCCAGCAGTGAATCAGCGGGATCCTACGAGCAGTACTTC. This encodes CASSESAGSYEQYF.